This T cell receptor (beta chain) was captured by sequencing in a study of cytomegalovirus exposure and HLA in healthy donors. CDR3 length: 16 amino acids. J lost 5 bases, V lost 8 bases, and 13 bases had no gene match. Germline V gene sequence: CDR1 SNHLY, CDR2 FYNNEI. This clone was seen just once. Use of 60 Vbeta and 13 Jbeta primers characterized the PCR. The assay was immunoSEQ multiplex PCR, and TCRdb's table has in-frame clones only and misses some. The sample has 150,000 to 250,000 clones; roughly 85% are singletons. The sample was PBMCs. The clonotype was recovered from a woman in her twenties or thirties in good health and CMV-seropositive. The gene calls are TRBV2 and TRBJ2-5, with 11 bases matching TRBD2. CDR3 sequence (DNA): TGTGCCAGCCTAAAGGCCCTAGCGGGGGGTCCCGAGACCCAGTACTTC. Protein: CASLKALAGGPETQYF.